The TCR beta chain under discussion was sequenced for a study of blood T cell repertoires in COVID-19 (dated by TCRdb to the early 2020s). Turning to the overall study: Collaborator samples came from the United States, Italy and Spain and covered acute and convalescent phases of COVID-19. Deeply sampled blood TCRbeta repertoires from subjects exposed to, actively infected with, or recovered from COVID-19 were included in the dataset. A freely available public database, intended as a resource for researchers studying the immune response to SARS-CoV-2, is where the repertoires were released. Nearly every sample came with metadata listing a de-identified subject ID, COVID-19 status, age in years and sex. Samples were obtained from the ongoing ImmuneRACE study (first 160 participants) and from 1,254 subjects provided by 6 global collaborators. The prospective study material was composed of cDNA or gDNA derived from T cells, B-cell-depleted T cells, or PBMCs. Where available, HLA class I and class II types were obtained from metadata supplied by the sample provider rather than from assay-based typing. Study-level results and caveats: The amount of clinical and demographic metadata varied by source and participant and was provided uncurated.

In the prospective study, participants were roughly 18 to 95 years old, resided in about two dozen geographic areas of the United States, and were enrolled through a virtual design. In the prospective study, participants were assigned to cohorts based on the clinical history participants reported in a screening survey and a study questionnaire. ImmuneRACE Cohort 3 recovered participants were defined by two consecutive negative NP/OP PCR tests, healthcare professional clearance, or symptom resolution. Each participant in the prospective study had whole blood, serum and a nasopharyngeal or oropharyngeal swab collected by mobile phlebotomists. Prospective study participants could optionally give additional blood draws and questionnaires over an approximately two-month period. Before DNA extraction, blood samples from the prospective study were shipped at room temperature or frozen. CDR1 and CDR2 were assigned from the germline V gene as KGHSH and LQKENI. The CDR3, from cysteine to phenylalanine, totals 14 residues. The only DNA kept is the CDR3, 42 bases in frame from the first base. V drops 4 bases and J drops 2 bases, leaving 10 bases in between.

TCRbeta CDR3 regions were amplified from genomic DNA using the immunoSEQ Assay, a bias-controlled multiplex PCR. The original pipeline was this. The number of nucleated cells in each sample was estimated by amplification of reference gene primers within the assay. Sequence reads were collapsed and filtered to measure the absolute abundance of every unique TCRbeta CDR3 rearrangement. For each sample, productive Simpson clonality was calculated by taking the square root of Simpson's diversity index across productive rearrangements. Held by TCRdb, this immuneACCESS table contains in-frame sequences only and omits some clones. Under half of the omission traces to an unresolved V gene where checked; the cause of the rest is unknown. From that table come the V and J calls and clone size; the DNA was used to work out D and trimming. The sample contains roughly 280,000 clones, more than 80% of them found a single time. The top ten clonotypes cover 2.4% of the sample.

A note on this clone: No antigen is known for it. Qualities for individual bases were not recorded, and no much larger clone is one base off.

Sequenced input: PBMCs or T cells enriched from blood (not recorded which). The rearrangement joined TRBV18 to TRBJ2-3; the D gene identity is not certain. The origin of this receptor is a young woman who had recovered from COVID-19. Here is the DNA: TGTGCCAGCTCACAAACAGCCGCCACAGATACGCAGTATTTT. It codes for CASSQTAATDTQYF. Extended through the reference TRBV18 and TRBJ2-3 proteins, this CDR3 yields the full variable domain: NAGVMQNPRHLVRRRGQEARLRCSPMKGHSHVYWYRQLPEEGLKFMVYLQKENIIDESGMPKERFSAEFPKEGPSILRIQQVVRGDSAAYFCASSQTAATDTQYFGPGTRLTVL.